This T cell receptor (beta chain) was found in a study of blood T cell repertoires in COVID-19. At the level of the study: COVID-19 samples, acute and convalescent, were from the United States, Italy and Spain. Sample material is recorded as cDNA or gDNA derived from T cells, B-cell-depleted T cells, or PBMCs.

How the authors handled the data: Amplified reference gene primers provided the basis for estimating nucleated cell counts. The assay was immunoSEQ multiplex PCR, and TCRdb's table has in-frame clones only and misses some. V and J calls and clone size are given by that table; D and trimming were obtained from the DNA. The sample carries tens of thousands of clones, about 86% recorded once. The CDR3 is 13 amino acids. CDR1 is SGHNT, CDR2 YENEEA, per germline. The V gene lost 3 bases and the J gene lost 8 bases, with 8 bases spanning the gap. The sequencing input was peripheral blood. The chain uses TRBV11-3 and TRBJ1-6; D unclear. The receptor comes from a woman aged 55-70 years with acute or convalescent COVID-19. In DNA, the CDR3 is TGTGCCAGCAGCTTGAACAGTTATTCACCCCTCCACTTT. Protein product: CASSLNSYSPLHF.